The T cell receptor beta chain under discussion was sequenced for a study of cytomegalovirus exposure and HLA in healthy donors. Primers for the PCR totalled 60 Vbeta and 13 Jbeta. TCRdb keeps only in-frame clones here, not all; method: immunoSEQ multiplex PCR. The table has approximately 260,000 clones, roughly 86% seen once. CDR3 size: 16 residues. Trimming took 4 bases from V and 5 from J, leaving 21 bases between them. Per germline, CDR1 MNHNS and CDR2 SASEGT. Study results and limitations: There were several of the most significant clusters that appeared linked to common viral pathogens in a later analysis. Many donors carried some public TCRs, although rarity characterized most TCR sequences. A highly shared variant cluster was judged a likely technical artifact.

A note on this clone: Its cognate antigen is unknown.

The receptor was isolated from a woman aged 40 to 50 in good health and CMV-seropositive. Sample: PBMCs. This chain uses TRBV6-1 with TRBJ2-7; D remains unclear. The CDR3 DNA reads TGTGCCAGCAGTGGTCAGGAAGCCTTGGGTCCCCACGAGCAGTACTTC. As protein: CASSGQEALGPHEQYF.